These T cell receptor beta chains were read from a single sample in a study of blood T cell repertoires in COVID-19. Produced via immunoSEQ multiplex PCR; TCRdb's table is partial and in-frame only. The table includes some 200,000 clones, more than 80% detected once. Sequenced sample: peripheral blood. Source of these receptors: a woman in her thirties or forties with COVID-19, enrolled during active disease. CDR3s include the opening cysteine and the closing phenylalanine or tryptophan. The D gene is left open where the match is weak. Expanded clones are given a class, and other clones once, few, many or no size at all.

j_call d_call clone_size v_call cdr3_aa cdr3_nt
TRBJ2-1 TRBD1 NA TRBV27 CASRLSWDRSGEQFF TGTGCCAGCAGACTCAGCTGGGACAGGTCGGGAGAGCAGTTCTTC
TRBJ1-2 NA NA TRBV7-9 CASSLESWSKGYTF TGTGCCAGCAGCTTAGAGAGTTGGTCGAAGGGCTACACCTTC
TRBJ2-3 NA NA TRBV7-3 CASSPGLPTDTQYF TGTGCCAGCAGCCCGGGACTCCCCACAGATACGCAGTATTTT
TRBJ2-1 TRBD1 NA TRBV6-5 CASSTYRGRTNEQFF TGTGCCAGCAGTACCTACAGGGGGAGAACCAATGAGCAGTTCTTC
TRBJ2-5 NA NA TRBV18 CASSPLAGSRETQYF TGTGCCAGCTCACCACTCGCCGGGAGCCGGGAGACCCAGTACTTC
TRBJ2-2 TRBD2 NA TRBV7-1 CASSSLGGLGGASGSSSNTGELFF TGTGCCAGCAGCTCCCTAGGGGGTCTAGGGGGGGCTAGCGGGAGTTCATCGAACACCGGGGAGCTGTTTTTT
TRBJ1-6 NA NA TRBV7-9 CASSQDISGSPLHF TGTGCCAGCAGCCAGGACATTAGCGGTTCACCCCTCCACTTT
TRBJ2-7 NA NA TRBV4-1 CASSQERDWGDYEQYF TGCGCCAGCAGCCAAGAGAGAGACTGGGGGGACTACGAGCAGTACTTC
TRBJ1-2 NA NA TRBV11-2 CASSPTGEWSYTF TGTGCCAGCAGCCCGACCGGGGAGTGGAGCTACACCTTC
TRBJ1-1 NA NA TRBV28 CASSTWLEAFF TGTGCCAGCAGTACGTGGCTTGAAGCTTTCTTT
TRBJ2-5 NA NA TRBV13 CASSPPDRKETQYF TGTGCCAGCAGCCCGCCCGACAGAAAAGAGACCCAGTACTTC
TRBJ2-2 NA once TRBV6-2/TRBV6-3 CASSYTGTGELFF TGTGCCAGCAGTTATACAGGGACCGGGGAGCTGTTTTTT
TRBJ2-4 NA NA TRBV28 CASNQGAKNIQYF TGTGCCAGCAACCAGGGGGCCAAAAACATTCAGTACTTC
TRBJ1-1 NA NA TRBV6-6 CASSTREAFF TGTGCCAGCAGCACAAGGGAGGCTTTCTTT
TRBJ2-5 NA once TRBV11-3 CASSPGPGWETQYF TGTGCCAGCAGCCCAGGGCCCGGGTGGGAGACCCAGTACTTC
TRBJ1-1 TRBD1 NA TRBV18 CASSPTGGGDTEAFF TGTGCCAGCTCACCGACAGGGGGTGGGGACACTGAAGCTTTCTTT
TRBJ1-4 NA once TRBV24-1 CATSDLPASDRRSMREKLFF TGTGCCACCAGTGATTTGCCTGCGTCTGACAGACGCTCAATGCGGGAAAAACTGTTTTTT
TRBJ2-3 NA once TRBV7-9 CASSLDTAGSTDTQYF TGTGCCAGCAGCTTAGATACGGCGGGGAGCACAGATACGCAGTATTTT
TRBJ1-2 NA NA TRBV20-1 CSAIPGDGYTF TGCAGTGCTATCCCGGGGGATGGCTACACCTTC
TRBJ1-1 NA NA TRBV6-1 CASSERRDPGTEAFF TGTGCCAGCAGTGAAAGGCGAGACCCGGGCACTGAAGCTTTCTTT
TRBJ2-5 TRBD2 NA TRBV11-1 CASSRGWRGAVETQYF TGTGCCAGCTCCCGAGGTTGGCGGGGGGCGGTGGAGACCCAGTACTTC
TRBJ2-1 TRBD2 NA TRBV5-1 CASSLGLYSGRGNNEQFF TGCGCCAGCAGCTTGGGGCTTTATAGCGGGAGGGGGAACAATGAGCAGTTCTTC
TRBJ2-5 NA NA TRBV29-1 CSVGTTQETQYF TGCAGCGTTGGGACTACTCAAGAGACCCAGTACTTC
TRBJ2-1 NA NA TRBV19 CASSRSGNNEQFF TGTGCCAGTAGTCGGTCGGGGAACAATGAGCAGTTCTTC
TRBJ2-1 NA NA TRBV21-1 CASSKAGWTGGSPSCNEQFF TGTGCCAGCAGCAAAGCGGGTTGGACGGGCGGGAGCCCTTCCTGCAATGAGCAGTTCTTC
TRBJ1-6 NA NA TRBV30 CAWGLQGYNSPLHF TGTGCCTGGGGACTCCAGGGGTATAATTCACCCCTCCACTTT
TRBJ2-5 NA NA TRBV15 CATSTRGRTQYF TGTGCCACCAGCACTAGGGGAAGGACCCAGTACTTC
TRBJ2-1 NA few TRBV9 CASSPAALVNNEQFF TGTGCCAGCAGCCCCGCTGCGTTAGTCAACAATGAGCAGTTCTTC
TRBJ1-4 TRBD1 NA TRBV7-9 CASSFEGGQAEKLFF TGTGCCAGCAGCTTTGAGGGGGGACAGGCTGAAAAACTGTTTTTT
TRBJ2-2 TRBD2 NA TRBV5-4 CASSLASGGTGELFF TGTGCCAGCAGCTTGGCTAGCGGGGGGACCGGGGAGCTGTTTTTT
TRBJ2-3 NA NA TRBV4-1 CASSQSGPGGDTQYF TGCGCCAGCAGCCAAAGTGGTCCCGGAGGCGATACGCAGTATTTT
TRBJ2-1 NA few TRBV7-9 CASSLEGHGRNEQFF TGTGCCAGCAGCTTAGAGGGACATGGGCGGAATGAGCAGTTCTTC
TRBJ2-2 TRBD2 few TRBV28 CASSSSRTRWTGELFF TGTGCCAGCAGTTCATCTCGGACTAGATGGACCGGGGAGCTGTTTTTT
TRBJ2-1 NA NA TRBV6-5 CASGMPSYNEQFF TGTGCCAGTGGAATGCCTAGCTACAATGAGCAGTTCTTC
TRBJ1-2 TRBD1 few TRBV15 CATSSRDRGPNYGYTF TGTGCCACCAGCTCCCGGGACAGGGGGCCTAACTATGGCTACACCTTC
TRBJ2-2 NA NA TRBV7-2 CASSSLGLRTGELFF TGTGCCAGCAGCTCCCTCGGACTTCGTACCGGGGAGCTGTTTTTT
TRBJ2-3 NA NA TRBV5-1 CASSLAWTADTQYF TGCGCCAGCAGCTTGGCTTGGACAGCAGATACGCAGTATTTT
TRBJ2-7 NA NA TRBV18 CASSRGGQAYEQYF TGTGCCAGCTCAAGGGGGGGGCAAGCCTACGAGCAGTACTTC
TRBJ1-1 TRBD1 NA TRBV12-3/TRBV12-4 CASSLGQGTEAFF TGTGCCAGCAGTTTAGGACAGGGGACTGAAGCTTTCTTT
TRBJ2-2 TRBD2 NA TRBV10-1 CASPSGSGGALGRGGELFF TGCGCCAGCCCGAGTGGTAGCGGGGGGGCCTTGGGGAGAGGCGGGGAGCTGTTTTTT
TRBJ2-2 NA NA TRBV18 CASSPQGSNTGELFF TGTGCCAGCTCACCCCAGGGTTCGAACACCGGGGAGCTGTTTTTT
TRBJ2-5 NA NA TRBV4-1 CASSQEEGETQYF TGCGCCAGCAGCCAAGAGGAGGGGGAGACCCAGTACTTC
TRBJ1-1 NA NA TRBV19 CASSSGTVNTEAFF TGTGCCAGTAGCTCCGGGACTGTGAACACTGAAGCTTTCTTT
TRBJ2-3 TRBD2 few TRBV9 CASSVDWRLAGGWTDTQYF TGTGCCAGCAGCGTAGACTGGAGACTAGCGGGGGGTTGGACAGATACGCAGTATTTT
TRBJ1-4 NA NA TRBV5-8 CASSLGHATNEKLFF TGTGCCAGCAGCTTGGGTCATGCAACTAATGAAAAACTGTTTTTT
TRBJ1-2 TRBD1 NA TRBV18 CASSPWTGTEYGYTF TGTGCCAGCTCACCTTGGACCGGGACAGAATATGGCTACACCTTC